The table lists the clone carrying this TCR beta chain with many counts. Its antigen remains unknown. Germline values: CDR1 MNHEY, CDR2 SVGAGI. The CDR3 spans 15 residues. Trimming cost V 2 bases and J 1 base; bases outside gene matches: 4. The sample is drawn from a study of CD8+CD57+ T cells in acquired aplastic anemia. General study findings and limits: Found in both controls and patients were approximately 29 CD8+ CDR3 sequences.

Profiling of TCR beta VDJ combinations and CDR3 sequences used genomic DNA as template. TCRdb re-analysed the reads in MiXCR, keeping a single row per CDR3 protein. The sample lists more than 150,000 distinct CDR3 sequences, approximately 49% seen once, with about 2.9% in the top ten. Sequencing was done on a sample of sorted CD4+, CD8+, or CD8+CD57+ T cells (not recorded which) from PBMCs. This clonotype originated in a human donor in good health. The rearrangement joins TRBV6-5 to TRBJ1-2, with 7 positions matching TRBD1. This CDR3 is CASSYRDSHNYGYTF. Written as DNA, the CDR3 is TGTGCCAGCAGTTACAGGGACAGCCATAACTATGGCTACACCTTC.